This TCR beta chain was obtained from a study of identical twins (dated by TCRdb to about 2016). Some background on the complete study: To test whether fetal clonotypes persist, the study used deep sequencing on TCR alpha and beta repertoires from monozygotic twins, unrelated adults of various ages, and cord blood. To rule out contamination, the twin experiments were replicated at different times with different library preparation protocols. Overall study outcomes, separate from this receptor: A weaker excess of twin sharing was found in beta out-of-frame sequences because the signal-to-noise ratio was lowered by fewer shared sequences. In monozygotic twins, recombination models systematically underestimated out-of-frame TCR alpha sharing, but the models matched the sharing seen between unrelated individuals. Abundant cord blood beta clonotypes had fewer insertions, young adult naive repertoires showed a similar but weaker trend, and memory repertoires showed no such trend. Invariant T cells such as MAIT and iNKT could partly confound zero-insertion analyses, although diverse VJ usage argued against such confounding for most clonotypes. Because the same donors could not be followed over many years, the conclusions depended on cross-sectional statistical analysis. Compared with coincidental sharing between unrelated individuals, out-of-frame TCR alpha sequences shared between twins showed an excess of sequences with low generation probability.

On this clonotype itself: It has no known antigen specificity. Nothing much larger sits one base from this clone, and base qualities are not available.

Every donor in the study was a healthy Caucasian. Three pairs of female monozygotic twins, all aged roughly 18 to 29 years, made up the twin cohort. Miltenyi CD45RO+ enrichment and human naive T-cell isolation kits were used to isolate memory (CD45RO+) and naive T cells from PBMC. Library preparation was by 5' RACE. TCRdb lists the instrument as Illumina HiSeq 2000. A universal primer binding site was added through template switching, and the final cDNA carried a unique molecular identifier so that TCR cDNA molecules could be counted accurately. First-strand cDNA for TCR alpha and beta chains was synthesized from specific primers in the conserved constant-segment region. To control for contamination, each cDNA library was double barcoded with a SMART-Mk sample barcode plus Illumina barcodes. TruSeq adapter sequences and Illumina sample barcodes were added in two successive PCR steps. The TCR alpha and beta cDNA libraries were sequenced on the Illumina HiSeq platform using custom primers. In the authors' own workflow: MiGEC was used to process raw reads and extract unique molecular identifiers, and MiXCR was used to find CDR3 positions. Recombination models were inferred per individual with the repgenHMM and IGoR tools using an EM algorithm. The analysis of shared clonotypes was done with the tcR package in R, with sharing normalized by the product of cloneset sizes. To study raw recombination without the effects of thymic and clonal selection, out-of-frame nonproductive sequences were analyzed. TCRdb handled the public reads itself, with Q25 trimming in fastp and clone calling in MiXCR, and kept productive beta chains. Entries are consolidated by CDR3 protein sequence, retaining the most common genes and DNA. The authors' filters were not applied to this entry. The table for this sample lists a few hundred thousand distinct CDR3 sequences; about 12% of them were counted only once. The ten largest account for roughly 4% of the sample.

The sample also formed part of further work on yellow fever vaccine responses in identical twins. In that second paper, the authors write: The T cell response to vaccination in identical twins was reported by the authors to appear partly convergent and partly personalized. The study precisely tracked vaccine-responding T cell clones in identical twins.

The sequence derives from a woman aged 18-29 years in good health. Input material: memory (CD45RO+) T cells sorted from blood. The cell subset or site label corresponds to: CD45RO+ enriched T cells.

The base sequence is TGCAGTGCTAATACCCCGACTAGCGGCTATGAGCAGTTCTTC. This yields the protein CSANTPTSGYEQFF. The V and J genes are TRBV20-1 and TRBJ2-1; 9 bases in the middle match TRBD2. Taken from cysteine to phenylalanine, the CDR3 has 14 residues. Solely the CDR3 DNA is kept, with 42 bases framed from the first base. From V the trimming removes 4 bases and from J it removes 8 bases, while the gene matches leave 9 bases of the junction unaccounted for. The CDR1 and CDR2 encoded by the germline V gene (reference sequence) are DFQATT and SNEGSKA.